This passage covers 17 T cell receptor beta chains from one sample sequenced in a study of blood T cell repertoires in COVID-19. The repertoire was sequenced with immunoSEQ multiplex PCR; TCRdb's copy has only in-frame clones and lacks some. The sample lists some 74,000 clones, around 87% occurring once. The source material was peripheral blood. The receptors were gathered from a man in his fifties with active COVID-19.

This chain links TRBV28 with TRBJ2-7; a weak D match, TRBD1 (6 bases). The V gene's germline CDR1 is MDHEN and CDR2 SYDVKM. This CDR3 region has 15 residues. V was pared by 3 bases and J by 2 bases, with 14 bases between. The CDR3 nucleotides are TGTGCCAGCAGTTTTCTCCAGGGGACAACCTACGAGCAGTACTTC. This sequence encodes CASSFLQGTTYEQYF.

The chain couples TRBV12-5 to TRBJ2-2; no clear D gene. The ends were cut back, 1 base at V and 6 bases at J, with 9 bases in the middle. This CDR3 spans 14 amino acids. Germline-derived CDR1 and CDR2 are LGHNT and FRNRAP. This CDR3 is CASGLALSAGELFF. CDR3 sequence (DNA): TGTGCTAGTGGTTTGGCCCTCTCGGCCGGGGAGCTGTTTTTT.

This clone was found once. This chain links TRBV6-2 or TRBV6-3 with TRBJ1-6; 7 bases are shared with TRBD1. The CDR3 loop spans 16 amino acids. J lost 7 bases, V lost 5 bases, and 11 bases had no gene match. Germline CDR1 reads MNHEY; CDR2 reads SVGEGT. CDR3 loop: CASSPQDRRTNSPLHF. In nucleotides, the CDR3 is TGTGCCAGCAGTCCCCAGGACAGGCGCACGAATTCACCCCTCCACTTT.

V usage is TRBV7-2 and J usage is TRBJ2-5; a possible D gene is TRBD2 (6 bases). The CDR3 spans 16 residues. The germline V and J ends were trimmed by 1 base and 4 bases, with 16 bases remaining between them. The germline CDR1 and CDR2 sequences are SGHTA and FQGNSA. Written as DNA, the CDR3 is TGTGCCAGCAGCTTAGGCGGGGTTAGCTGGATAGAGACCCAGTACTTC. Encoded protein: CASSLGGVSWIETQYF.

Note on this clone: A read error may produce the germline difference seen at one junction end. In nucleotides, the CDR3 is TGTGCCAGCAGCGCTCACAGTGGTTTACTTTTCAATCCGCCCCAGCATTTT. It specifies CASSAHSGLLFNPPQHF. The genes are TRBV11-3 and TRBJ1-5, with D unresolved. This CDR3 is 17 amino acids long. Germline V gene sequence: CDR1 SGHNT, CDR2 YENEEA.

The rearrangement joins TRBV7-2 to TRBJ2-3; no definite D call. The CDR3 is 15 amino acids. V was pared by 1 base and J by 0 bases, with 8 bases between. The germline gives CDR1 SGHTA, CDR2 FQGNSA. Here the CDR3 DNA reads TGTGCCAGCAGCTTAGTAACAGCTAGCACAGATACGCAGTATTTT. Encoded protein: CASSLVTASTDTQYF.

As DNA, the CDR3 is TGTGCCAGCAGTTACGGGGGGACAGGCGCCACTGAAGCTTTCTTT. Amino acid sequence: CASSYGGTGATEAFF. The rearrangement links TRBV6-2 or TRBV6-3 to TRBJ1-1; 8 bases are shared with TRBD1. Germline assignment: CDR1 MNHEY and CDR2 SVGEGT. The trim removed 2 bases at V and 4 bases at J, leaving 6 bases unmatched. This CDR3 comprises 15 residues.

On this clone: At the DNA level, this CDR3 is encoded by other sequences in the same sample as well. The chain uses TRBV9 and TRBJ2-6; weak D call: TRBD1 (6 bases). The germline V gene encodes CDR1 SGDLS and CDR2 YYNGEE. V lost 3 bases, J lost 0 bases, and 7 bases lay in between. This CDR3 contains 15 residues. This CDR3 is CASSAQGSGANVLTF. CDR3 in DNA: TGTGCCAGCAGCGCACAGGGCTCTGGGGCCAACGTCCTGACTTTC.

The V call is TRBV19, the J call TRBJ2-1; D is uncertain. The CDR3 has 12 residues. Trimming removed 5 bases from V and 4 bases from J, with 6 bases in between. Germline loops: CDR1 LNHDA, CDR2 SQIVND (reference sequence). The CDR3 sequence: CASSERYNEQFF. The CDR3 DNA is TGTGCCAGTAGTGAGAGGTACAATGAGCAGTTCTTC.

This chain links TRBV19 with TRBJ2-7; 7 bases map to TRBD1. CDR3 length: 17 residues. Germline V lookup: CDR1 LNHDA, CDR2 SQIVND (reference sequence). The ends lost 6 bases at V and 2 bases at J; junction bases unmatched: 16. The CDR3 region is CASSALRSTGTTYEQYF. CDR3 DNA sequence: TGTGCCAGTAGCGCTCTAAGGTCGACAGGGACAACCTACGAGCAGTACTTC.

V usage is TRBV5-1 and J usage is TRBJ2-1; 14 positions match TRBD2. The length of the CDR3 is 17 residues. V shed 4 bases, J shed 6 bases, and the junction held 9 bases outside the gene matches. Germline V gene lookup returns CDR1 SGHRS and CDR2 YFSETQ. The CDR3 nucleotides read TGCGCCAGCAGCGCTCAGCCCGGGACTAGCGGGAGCAATGAGCAGTTCTTC. It translates to CASSAQPGTSGSNEQFF.

The genes are TRBV5-1 and TRBJ2-7, with 7 bases lining up with TRBD1. CDR3 length: 16 amino acids. Trimming cost V 1 base and J 4 bases; bases outside gene matches: 11. Germline V gene sequence: CDR1 SGHRS, CDR2 YFSETQ. The chain's CDR3 is CASSLKRQGGFYEQYF. For the CDR3, the DNA is TGCGCCAGCAGCTTGAAACGACAGGGCGGCTTTTACGAGCAGTACTTC.

The table lists this clone with a count of one. The chain recombines TRBV7-2 with TRBJ1-1; 7 bases are a match to TRBD1. Trimming removed 2 bases from V and 5 bases from J; junction bases left unmatched: 17. In germline, CDR1 is SGHTA, CDR2 FQGNSA. The CDR3 consists of 18 residues. The CDR3 is CASSLQATGTGDQTEAFF. The CDR3 bases are TGTGCCAGCAGCTTACAGGCGACAGGGACGGGAGATCAAACTGAAGCTTTCTTT.

The rearrangement uses TRBV3-1 (or the pseudogene TRBV3-2) and TRBJ2-5, with 8 nucleotides matching TRBD1. Looked up from germline, CDR1 is LGHDT and CDR2 is YNNKEL (reference sequence). V was clipped by 1 base and J by 7 bases; unmatched bases: 11. The CDR3 has 16 residues. CDR3 bases: TGTGCCAGCAGCCAAGGAGGCAGGGGGCTGGTAGGGACCCAGTACTTC. Translation gives CASSQGGRGLVGTQYF.

The chain joins TRBV5-1 to TRBJ2-3; TRBD2 matches at 10 bases. Trimming took 0 bases from V and 10 from J; bases not matched to a gene: 8. Germline values: CDR1 SGHRS, CDR2 YFSETQ. The CDR3 extends over 15 amino acids. The CDR3 DNA reads TGCGCCAGCAGCTTGGAACTAGCGGGGCTCACTCCGCAGTATTTT. It encodes CASSLELAGLTPQYF.

The rearrangement uses TRBV10-3 and TRBJ1-1; no clear D gene. This CDR3 has 14 residues. Germline assignment: CDR1 ENHRY and CDR2 SYGVKD. Between the trimmed V and J ends, which lost 0 bases and 1 base, there was a span of 6 bases. The CDR3 DNA follows: TGTGCCATCAGTGAGTCGGGCCCGAACACTGAAGCTTTCTTT. Translating gives CAISESGPNTEAFF.

The chain links TRBV5-1 to TRBJ2-5, with a tentative D call TRBD2 (5 bases). Germline V gene data show CDR1 as SGHRS and CDR2 as YFSETQ. The CDR3 has 13 amino acids. Trimming removed 4 bases at V and 5 bases at J, with 12 bases between. CDR3 sequence: CASSAPWEETQYF. For the CDR3, the DNA is TGCGCCAGCAGCGCCCCGTGGGAGGAGACCCAGTACTTC.